The T cell receptor (beta chain) under discussion was sequenced for a study of vaccination and CD4 T cells after COVID-19. Looking at the study overall: Post-vaccine sample collection happened at a median of approximately 70 days after dose two, ranging 14 to 241. Findings and caveats of the study: Researchers report that a median approximately 86% of reactive clones in convalescent patients surfaced only post-vaccination.

MiXCR, run by TCRdb on the PCR reads, gives a single entry per CDR3 protein. The data contain tens of thousands of distinct CDR3 sequences, about 54% of them seen just once; the ten biggest clones take up more than 1%. Germline assignment: CDR1 ENHRY and CDR2 SYGVKD. The CDR3 is 13 amino acids. Trimming took 2 bases from V and 2 from J, leaving 6 bases between them. About this clonotype itself: Its antigen is unknown.

The chain carries TRBV10-3 and TRBJ1-1; D not certain. The receptor's source is a human donor who had recovered from COVID-19. The sample in question was CD4+ T cells from blood, obtained before SARS-CoV-2 vaccination. This chain's CDR3 is CAISERDNTEAFF. Written as DNA, the CDR3 is TGTGCCATCAGTGAGAGGGATAACACTGAAGCTTTCTTT.